The rows below give T cell receptor beta chains drawn from one sample of a study of glioma-infiltrating T cells after dendritic cell vaccination. Clones were read by immunoSEQ multiplex PCR, and TCRdb kept only the in-frame ones, dropping some. The sample consists of just under 85,000 clones, roughly 89% of them appearing once. This material consisted of blood, taken before dendritic cell vaccination. Source of these receptors: a human donor with glioblastoma. The CDR3 runs from the conserved cysteine through the conserved F or W. Each record gives: V gene, clone size, CDR3 protein. Only some rows state a clone size, as once, few, many or a class for expanded clones.

TRBV4-2	.	CASSQEGQGKDTIYF
TRBV6-1	.	CASSENGVTEAFF
TRBV5-1	.	CASSSVMGSYNEQFF
TRBV4-1	.	CASSQAPRGRSNTGELFF
TRBV4-1	.	CASSQDPSGTPTTASTDTQYF
TRBV2	.	CASRDRGFSGNTIYF
TRBV7-9	.	CASSSWGTDTDTQYF
TRBV5-1	.	CASGSGTANTGELFF
TRBV19	.	CASSITPQRLSSYEQYF
TRBV6-5	.	CASSSGADTQYF
TRBV2	.	CASSRGRGRESQPQHF
TRBV4-1	once	CASSPETAKSYEQYF
TRBV5-1	once	CASSLGRGADTQYF
TRBV5-5	.	CASSFGQGAGYEQYF
TRBV19	.	CASSIRTGSMNTEAFF
TRBV30	.	CAWRRGQTYEQYF
TRBV4-1	.	CASSQGWGLSNQPQHF
TRBV4-2	.	CASSQDTKTDEAFF
TRBV5-1	.	CASSLGQGADTQYF
TRBV6-6	.	CASSYSPSGSTEQFF
TRBV19	.	CASSLQRNTEAFF
TRBV5-6	once	CASSFLTGGGYEQYF
TRBV7-2	.	CASSLAGFNYGYTF
TRBV5-1	.	CASSLEGGGSYEQYF
TRBV19	.	CASSLLGGAKNIQYF
TRBV7-3	.	CASSLQPTGTDTQYF
TRBV7-3	.	CASSLGGGEQFF
TRBV6-6	.	CASNYAGTTDTQYF
TRBV6-1	.	CASSEGRVRDEQYF
TRBV28	.	CASSSHSTGWPLHF
TRBV25-1	.	CASSEADTEAFF
TRBV6-5	.	CASEGRQSNQPQHF
TRBV5-4	.	CASSLGQGSYEQYF
TRBV12-5	.	CASGSWTGTGELFF
TRBV5-1	.	CASSLEGGRAGELFF
TRBV7-6	.	CASSPRTGVEGDGYTF
TRBV5-4	.	CASSPRLAGGADTQYF
TRBV10-3	.	CAISEGQGRLYEQYF
TRBV7-9	.	CASSTLGGSLTEAFF
TRBV6-6	.	CASSFNPGQSYEQYF
TRBV5-1	once	CASSLGQVGGETQYF
TRBV9	.	CASSVKGQGISGNTIYF
TRBV5-5	.	CASSLGGGWRGYTF
TRBV13	.	CASSPQGRRGYTF
TRBV15	.	CATSREMGGADTQYF
TRBV6-1	.	CASRQVANQPQHF
TRBV4-1	once	CASSHSGTGGEAFF
TRBV2	.	CASSPRTGGNTGELFF
TRBV4-1	.	CASSQAEGLQETQYF
TRBV29-1	.	CSVSTSGVYNEQFF
TRBV6-6	.	CASSYSRGHAYEQYF
TRBV7-3	.	CASSLNPRGSADTQYF
TRBV9	.	CASSGGLREPLFF
TRBV7-3	.	CASSLTTGGGGDTQYF
TRBV11-3	once	CASSFWRGTGNTIYF
TRBV14	.	CASSQDFRVTEAFF
TRBV5-1	.	CASSLSPGTGRNEQYF
TRBV2	.	CASKGQGSYEQYF
TRBV12-2	.	CASRPFLGQSNEKLFF